This entry describes one T cell receptor (beta chain). Its antigen is unidentified. The data derive from a study of T cell responses to AZD1222 COVID-19 vaccine. Profiled with immunoSEQ multiplex PCR; TCRdb holds only in-frame clones, not every one. In the table there are over 100,000 clones, 93% of which are singletons. The CDR3 is 13 amino acids. In germline, CDR1 is SGHNT, CDR2 YYREEE (reference sequence). Trimming left V 3 bases short and J 1 base short, with 7 bases between. Study observations and caveats: The number of AZD1222 recipients seropositive at baseline was only 6 or 7. In the spike-specific TCR repertoire, nearly half reportedly target unmutated variant regions.

This chain uses TRBV5-4 with TRBJ1-2, with unresolved D. The sample was peripheral blood, taken on day 0 of AZD1222 vaccination. The origin of this receptor is an adult in good health. CDR3 sequence (DNA): TGTGCCAGCAGCTCCGGGATTAACTATGGCTACACCTTC. Protein: CASSSGINYGYTF.